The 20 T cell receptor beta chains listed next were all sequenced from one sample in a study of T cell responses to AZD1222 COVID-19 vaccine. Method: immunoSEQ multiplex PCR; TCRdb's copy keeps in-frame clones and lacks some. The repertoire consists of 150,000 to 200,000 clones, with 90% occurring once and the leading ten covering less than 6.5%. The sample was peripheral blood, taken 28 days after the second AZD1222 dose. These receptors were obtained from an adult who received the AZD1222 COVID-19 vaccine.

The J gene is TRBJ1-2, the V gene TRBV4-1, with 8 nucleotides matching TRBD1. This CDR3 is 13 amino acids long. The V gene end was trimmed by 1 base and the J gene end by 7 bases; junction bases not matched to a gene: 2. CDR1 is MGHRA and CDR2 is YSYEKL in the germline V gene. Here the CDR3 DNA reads TGCGCCAGCAGCCAAGCCGACAGGGGTGGCTACACCTTC. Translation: CASSQADRGGYTF.

The CDR3 DNA reads TGTGCCATCAGTGGACAGGGCTATGAAGCTTTCTTT. Translating it yields CAISGQGYEAFF. The rearrangement links TRBV10-3 to TRBJ1-1; TRBD1 agrees at 7 bases. The length of the CDR3 is 12 residues. V lost 4 bases and J lost 7; bases outside the gene matches: 3. Germline V CDR1 and CDR2: ENHRY, SYGVKD.

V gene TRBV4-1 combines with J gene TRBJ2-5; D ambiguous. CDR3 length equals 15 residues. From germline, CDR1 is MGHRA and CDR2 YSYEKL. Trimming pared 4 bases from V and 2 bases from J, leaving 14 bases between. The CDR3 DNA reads TGCGCCAGCAGCCGCTTTTCAGGAGTTCAAGAGACCCAGTACTTC. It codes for CASSRFSGVQETQYF.

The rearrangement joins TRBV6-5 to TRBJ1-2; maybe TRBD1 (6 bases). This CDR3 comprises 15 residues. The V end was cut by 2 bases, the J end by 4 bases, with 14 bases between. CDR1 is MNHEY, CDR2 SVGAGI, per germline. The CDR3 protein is CASSYSGGRIYGYTF. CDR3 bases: TGTGCCAGCAGTTACAGCGGGGGGCGAATCTATGGCTACACCTTC.

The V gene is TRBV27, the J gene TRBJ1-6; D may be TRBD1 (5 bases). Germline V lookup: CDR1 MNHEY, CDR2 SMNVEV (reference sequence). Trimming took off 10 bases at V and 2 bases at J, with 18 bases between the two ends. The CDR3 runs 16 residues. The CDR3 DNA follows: TGTGCCACCACCCCCACCGGGGGAGCCTATAATTCACCCCTCCACTTT. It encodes CATTPTGGAYNSPLHF.

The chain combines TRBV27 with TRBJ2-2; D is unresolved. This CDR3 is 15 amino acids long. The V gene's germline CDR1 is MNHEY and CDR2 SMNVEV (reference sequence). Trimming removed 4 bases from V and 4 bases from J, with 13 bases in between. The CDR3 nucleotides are TGTGCCAGCAGTTCGGCGCAGCTTGTCACCGGGGAGCTGTTTTTT. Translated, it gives CASSSAQLVTGELFF.

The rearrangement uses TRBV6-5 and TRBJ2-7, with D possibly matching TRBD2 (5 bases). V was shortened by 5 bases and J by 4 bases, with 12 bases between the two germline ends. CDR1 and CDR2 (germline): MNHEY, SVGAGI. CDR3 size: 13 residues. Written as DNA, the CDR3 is TGTGCCAGCAGTCCGGGGAATAAGTACGAGCAGTACTTC. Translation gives CASSPGNKYEQYF.

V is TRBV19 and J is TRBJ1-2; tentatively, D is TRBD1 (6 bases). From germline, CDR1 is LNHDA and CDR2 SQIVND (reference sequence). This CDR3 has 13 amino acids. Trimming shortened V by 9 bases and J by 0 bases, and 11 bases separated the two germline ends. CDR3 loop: CASQTGSNYGYTF. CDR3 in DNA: TGTGCCAGCCAGACAGGTTCTAACTATGGCTACACCTTC.

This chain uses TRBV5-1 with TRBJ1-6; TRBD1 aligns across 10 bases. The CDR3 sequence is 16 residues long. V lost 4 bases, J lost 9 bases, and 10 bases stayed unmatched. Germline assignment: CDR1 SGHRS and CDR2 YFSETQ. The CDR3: CASSLRDRGSRSPLHF. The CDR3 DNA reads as TGCGCCAGCAGCCTCCGGGACAGGGGAAGTCGTTCACCCCTCCACTTT.

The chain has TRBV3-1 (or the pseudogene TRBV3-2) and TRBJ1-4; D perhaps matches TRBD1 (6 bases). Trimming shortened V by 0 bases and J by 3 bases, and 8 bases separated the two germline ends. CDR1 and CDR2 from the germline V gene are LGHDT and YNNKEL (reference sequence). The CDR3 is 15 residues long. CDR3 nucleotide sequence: TGTGCCAGCAGCCAAGAACAGGGAGCTAATGAAAAACTGTTTTTT. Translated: CASSQEQGANEKLFF.

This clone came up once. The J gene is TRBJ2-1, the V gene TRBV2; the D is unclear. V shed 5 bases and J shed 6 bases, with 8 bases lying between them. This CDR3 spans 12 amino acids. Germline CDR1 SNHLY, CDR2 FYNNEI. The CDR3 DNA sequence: TGTGCCAGCAGTCCAGATACCAATGAGCAGTTCTTC. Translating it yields CASSPDTNEQFF.

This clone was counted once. The CDR3 loop is CASSYGDRGNEKLFF. The CDR3 DNA is TGTGCCAGCAGTTACGGCGACAGGGGTAATGAAAAACTGTTTTTT. This rearrangement joins TRBV6-5 to TRBJ1-4, with 8 positions matching TRBD1. CDR3 size: 15 residues. Germline V gives CDR1 MNHEY, CDR2 SVGAGI. The V and J ends lost 2 bases and 4 bases, in that order; junction bases with no gene match: 3.

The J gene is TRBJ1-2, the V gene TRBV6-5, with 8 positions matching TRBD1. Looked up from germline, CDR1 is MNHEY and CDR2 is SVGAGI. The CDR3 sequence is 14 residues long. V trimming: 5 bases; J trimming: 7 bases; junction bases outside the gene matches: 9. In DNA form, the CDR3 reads TGTGCCAGCAGTCAACAGGGGGGGCGAAGTGGCTACACCTTC. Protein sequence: CASSQQGGRSGYTF.

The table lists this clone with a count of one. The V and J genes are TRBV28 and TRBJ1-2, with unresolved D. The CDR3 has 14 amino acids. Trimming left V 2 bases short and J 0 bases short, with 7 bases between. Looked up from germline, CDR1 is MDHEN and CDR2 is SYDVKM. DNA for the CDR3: TGTGCCAGCAGTTTAATGACGGCTAACTATGGCTACACCTTC. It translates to CASSLMTANYGYTF.

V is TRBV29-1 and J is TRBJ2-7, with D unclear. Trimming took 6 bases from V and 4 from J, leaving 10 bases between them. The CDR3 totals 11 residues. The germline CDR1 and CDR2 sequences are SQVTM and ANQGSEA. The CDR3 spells CSVSLTYEQYF. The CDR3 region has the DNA TGCAGCGTATCCCTGACGTACGAGCAGTACTTC.

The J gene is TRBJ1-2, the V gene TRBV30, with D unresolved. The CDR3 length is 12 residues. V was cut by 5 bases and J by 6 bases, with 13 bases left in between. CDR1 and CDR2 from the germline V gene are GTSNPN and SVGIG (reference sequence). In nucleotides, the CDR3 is TGTGCCTGGGTACGGAGCGTACATGGCTACACCTTC. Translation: CAWVRSVHGYTF.

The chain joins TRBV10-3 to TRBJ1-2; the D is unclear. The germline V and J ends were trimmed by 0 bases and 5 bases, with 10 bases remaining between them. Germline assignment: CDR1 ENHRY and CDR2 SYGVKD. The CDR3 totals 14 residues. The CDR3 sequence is CAISESETSYGYTF. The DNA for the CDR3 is TGTGCCATCAGTGAGTCGGAAACCTCGTATGGCTACACCTTC.

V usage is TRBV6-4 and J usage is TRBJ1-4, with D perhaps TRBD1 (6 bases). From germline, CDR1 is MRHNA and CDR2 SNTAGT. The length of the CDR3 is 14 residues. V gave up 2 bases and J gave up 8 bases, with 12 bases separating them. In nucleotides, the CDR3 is TGTGCCAGCAGTGACGTACTGGGGGCAGAAAAACTGTTTTTT. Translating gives CASSDVLGAEKLFF.

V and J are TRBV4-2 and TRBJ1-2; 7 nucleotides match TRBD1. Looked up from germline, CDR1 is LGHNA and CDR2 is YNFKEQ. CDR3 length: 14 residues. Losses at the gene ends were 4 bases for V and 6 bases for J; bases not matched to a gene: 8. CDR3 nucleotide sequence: TGTGCCAGCAGCCGCGGACAGGTGGTTGATGGCTACACCTTC. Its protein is CASSRGQVVDGYTF.

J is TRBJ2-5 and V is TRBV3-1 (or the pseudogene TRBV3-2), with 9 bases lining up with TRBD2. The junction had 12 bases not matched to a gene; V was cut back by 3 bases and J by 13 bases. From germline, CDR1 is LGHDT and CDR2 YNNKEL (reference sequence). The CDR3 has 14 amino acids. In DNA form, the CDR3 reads TGTGCCAGCAGCCAGAGCGGGGGGCCGGATCGCCGGTACTTC. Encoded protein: CASSQSGGPDRRYF.